Following are 3 T cell receptor beta chains from one sample sequenced in a study of cytomegalovirus exposure and HLA in healthy donors. The PCR ran on 60 Vbeta and 13 Jbeta primers. Assay used: immunoSEQ multiplex PCR; TCRdb lists only in-frame clones, some missing. This table holds around 150,000 clones, 65% to 80% found once. The sequenced sample consisted of PBMCs. These receptors came from a woman in her forties in good health and CMV-seronegative.

This sequence joins TRBV9 and TRBJ2-1; D gene unclear. V was cut by 4 bases and J by 3 bases, with 5 bases left in between. The germline V gene has CDR1 SGDLS and CDR2 YYNGEE. This CDR3 spans 12 amino acids. The CDR3 nucleotides read TGTGCCAGCAGCTCAGGCTACAATGAGCAGTTCTTC. Its protein is CASSSGYNEQFF.

The chain combines TRBV28 with TRBJ1-1, with 10 bases matching TRBD1. The length of the CDR3 is 16 residues. Germline assignment: CDR1 MDHEN and CDR2 SYDVKM. V dropped 5 bases and J dropped 1; count of bases not matched to a gene: 7. CDR3 in amino acids: CASSPGTGVPNTEAFF. The CDR3 DNA reads TGTGCCAGCAGTCCTGGGACAGGGGTCCCGAACACTGAAGCTTTCTTT. Using reference TRBV28 and TRBJ1-1 for the parts outside the CDR3, the full variable domain is DVKVTQSSRYLVKRTGEKVFLECVQDMDHENMFWYRQDPGLGLRLIYFSYDVKMKEKGDIPEGYSVSREKKERFSLILESASTNQTSMYLCASSPGTGVPNTEAFFGQGTRLTVV.

This clone was counted a few times. The chain links TRBV5-6 to TRBJ1-2; D gene unclear. This CDR3 has 16 amino acids. With 0 bases removed from V and 8 bases from J, the gap between germline ends came to 20 bases. Germline assignment: CDR1 SGHDT and CDR2 YYEEEE. In DNA form, the CDR3 reads TGTGCCAGCAGCTTGGTCCAGTACAGCGGATATGGAGGCTACACCTTC. Its protein is CASSLVQYSGYGGYTF.